This TCR beta chain was recovered during a study of regulatory T cells in long-lasting Graves disease. The CDR3 is made up of 16 amino acids. Germline V gives CDR1 SGHVS, CDR2 FNYEAQ. Between the trimmed V and J ends, which lost 5 bases and 6 bases, there was a span of 22 bases. This clonotype occurred many times. The time point: persistent/refractory GD, antithyroid drugs over 5 years with positive TRAb. RNA extracted from PBMCs served as the sequencing template. Arm-PCR of CDR3 regions with iRepertoire HTBI primers generated TCR beta libraries. TCRdb reanalysed the multiplex PCR reads using MiXCR and keeps one entry per CDR3 protein. Among 430,000 or so distinct CDR3 sequences, about 21% were seen once, and the ten largest hold 14%.

The receptor comes from a female donor with Graves disease. The J gene is TRBJ1-1, the V gene TRBV7-6, with D perhaps TRBD1 (6 bases). Here the sequenced sample was peripheral blood mononuclear cells (PBMCs), taken when the disease was refractory, from a patient treated with antithyroid drugs. The CDR3 protein is CASSLWHSAGAPEAFF. The DNA for the CDR3 is TGTGCCAGCAGCCTCTGGCATAGCGCAGGGGCCCCTGAAGCTTTCTTT.